Below, one TCR beta chain is given with its context. Its antigen is unidentified. Among the 120 subjects of the validation cohort, separate from the approximately 700-subject first cohort, were the donors. Libraries were prepared by immunoSEQ multiplex PCR; TCRdb keeps only in-frame clonotypes and omits some of them. The top ten hold about 1.5% of the sample, which has 180,000 or so clones, more than 75% seen once. The sample belongs to a study of cytomegalovirus exposure and HLA in healthy donors. Study details: A later analysis reported the same platform for the roughly 120 validation repertoires and the roughly 700 first-cohort repertoires. Findings of the study overall: The classifier was said to identify cytomegalovirus status with high specificity and sensitivity. Around 160 TCR beta chains were listed as cytomegalovirus-associated.

The CDR3 is 14 amino acids. Looked up from germline, CDR1 is SGHRS and CDR2 is YFSETQ. The J segment lost 9 bases and the V segment lost 0 bases, leaving 8 bases of the junction unmatched. Sequenced: PBMCs. This receptor was identified in a woman in her twenties or thirties in good health and CMV-seronegative. J is TRBJ1-2 and V is TRBV5-1, with TRBD1 identical over 7 bases. CDR3 DNA: TGCGCCAGCAGCTTGGGGGACAGAAAAGATCGCTACACCTTC. Protein: CASSLGDRKDRYTF.